Shown below are 29 T cell receptor beta chains from a single sample sequenced in a study of regulatory T cells in long-lasting Graves disease. Time point noted: newly diagnosed GD, antithyroid drugs for less than 3 months. Isolated PBMC RNA provided the starting material for the TCR library. Construction of the TCR beta libraries employed iRepertoire HTBI primers in conjunction with Arm-PCR of CDR3 regions. TCRdb re-called the multiplex PCR reads through MiXCR, storing one row per CDR3 protein. The sample comprises a few hundred thousand distinct CDR3 sequences, about 14% of which are singletons, and more than 8.5% rests with the top ten. This same sample was also taken into another study, of T cells in Graves' hyperthyroidism and ophthalmopathy.

Sample: peripheral blood mononuclear cells (PBMCs), taken at new diagnosis, from a patient treated with antithyroid drugs. These TCRs come from a man aged 30 to 45 with Graves disease.

This clonotype appeared many times. V and J are TRBV20-1 and TRBJ2-7, with 10 bases that match TRBD2. The germline CDR1 and CDR2 sequences are DFQATT and SNEGSKA (reference sequence). V lost 6 bases and J lost 0; bases outside the gene matches: 8. The CDR3 spans 15 residues. The CDR3 coding sequence is TGCAGTGCGGAACCTAGCGGGGGCAGCTCCTACGAGCAGTACTTC. It codes for CSAEPSGGSSYEQYF.

The chain recombines TRBV6-1 with TRBJ2-3, with D perhaps matching TRBD1 or TRBD2 (5 bases each). V was pared by 6 bases and J by 2 bases, with 18 bases between. The CDR3 is made up of 16 amino acids. Germline V gene sequence: CDR1 MNHNS, CDR2 SASEGT. The CDR3 DNA is TGTGCCAGCAGGGTGGGACCGAAACTAAACACAGATACGCAGTATTTT. Translated: CASRVGPKLNTDTQYF.

As concerns this clonotype: A much more abundant neighbour one base away suggests this may be a read error. The chain uses TRBV6-1 and TRBJ2-1; D unresolved. Trimming stripped 11 bases from V and 9 bases from J, with 17 bases between. CDR3 size: 12 residues. In germline, CDR1 is MNHNS, CDR2 SASEGT. CDR3 protein: CAGTDPRSEQFF. CDR3 bases: TGTGCCGGCACCGACCCTAGGAGTGAGCAGTTCTTC.

This clonotype was counted many times. The rearrangement uses TRBV2 and TRBJ2-2; D tentatively fits TRBD1 or TRBD2 (5 bases each). Trimming left V 3 bases short and J 9 bases short, with 5 bases between. This CDR3 region has 11 residues. Germline V gene sequence: CDR1 SNHLY, CDR2 FYNNEI. The CDR3, as DNA: TGTGCCAGCAGTGAGGGACGGGAGCTGTTTTTT. Amino acids: CASSEGRELFF. Filled out from reference TRBV2 and TRBJ2-2, the complete variable domain reads EPEVTQTPSHQVTQMGQEVILRCVPISNHLYFYWYRQILGQKVEFLVSFYNNEISEKSEIFDDQFSVERPDGSNFTLKIRSTKLEDSAMYFCASSEGRELFFGEGSRLTVL.

The chain links TRBV19 to TRBJ2-3; 15 positions agree with TRBD2. With 5 bases clipped from V and 8 bases from J, the junction kept 8 bases outside the gene matches. The germline V gene has CDR1 LNHDA and CDR2 SQIVND (reference sequence). The CDR3 consists of 16 residues. The DNA of the CDR3 is TGTGCCAGTAGTGCCCGGACTAGCGGGAGGGCCAGTACGCAGTATTTT. Protein: CASSARTSGRASTQYF.

This clonotype occurred a few times. This rearrangement joins TRBV15 to TRBJ2-7, with a weak D call TRBD2 (6 bases). The CDR3 extends over 16 amino acids. The germline V and J ends were trimmed by 1 base and 1 base, with 14 bases remaining between them. Germline-derived CDR1 and CDR2 are LNHNV and YYDKDF (reference sequence). This CDR3 is CATSRGMGDSSYEQYF. The CDR3 nucleotides are TGTGCCACCAGCAGAGGGATGGGGGACTCATCCTACGAGCAGTACTTC.

This clonotype has just a few counts. The J gene is TRBJ1-5, the V gene TRBV19, with no clear D. Looked up from germline, CDR1 is LNHDA and CDR2 is SQIVND (reference sequence). V lost 5 bases to trimming and J lost 3 bases, with 17 bases between them. The CDR3 has 16 amino acids. The DNA for the CDR3 is TGTGCCAGTAGTGAGGGAGGAAGGGTCCTCAATCAGCCCCAGCATTTT. As protein: CASSEGGRVLNQPQHF.

This chain uses TRBV19 with TRBJ2-7, with D tentatively TRBD2 (5 bases). The V gene's germline CDR1 is LNHDA and CDR2 SQIVND (reference sequence). The CDR3 runs to 13 residues. Trimming removed 8 bases at V and 0 bases at J, with 11 bases between. CDR3 amino acids: CASADYSSYEQYF. CDR3 sequence (DNA): TGTGCCAGTGCCGACTATAGCTCCTACGAGCAGTACTTC.

The rearrangement joins TRBV27 to TRBJ1-5; possibly TRBD1 for D (5 bases). CDR3 size: 17 residues. V lost 6 bases and J 0 bases, leaving 18 bases between the germline ends. CDR1 and CDR2 from the germline V gene are MNHEY and SMNVEV (reference sequence). CDR3 protein: CASSPSDKTYSNQPQHF. CDR3 DNA sequence: TGTGCCAGCAGCCCATCGGACAAGACCTATAGCAATCAGCCCCAGCATTTT.

The chain carries TRBV15 and TRBJ2-1; tentatively, D is TRBD1 (6 bases). This CDR3 has 21 residues. CDR1 LNHNV and CDR2 YYDKDF come from the germline V gene (reference sequence). V was cut by 1 base and J by 0 bases, with 25 bases left in between. In DNA form, the CDR3 reads TGTGCCACCAGCAGAGGGGCGACAGGTTTTCAGGATGTAAGCTCCTACAATGAGCAGTTCTTC. Amino acid sequence: CATSRGATGFQDVSSYNEQFF.

This clonotype was seen at least ten times. The rearrangement joins TRBV29-1 to TRBJ1-1; D perhaps matches TRBD1 (5 bases). The CDR3 runs to 12 residues. The germline V gene encodes CDR1 SQVTM and CDR2 ANQGSEA. With 3 bases removed from V and 3 bases from J, the gap between germline ends came to 8 bases. The CDR3 sequence is CSVDIGDTEAFF. In DNA form, the CDR3 reads TGCAGCGTTGACATAGGGGACACTGAAGCTTTCTTT. Full variable domain (remainder filled in from reference TRBV29-1 and TRBJ1-1): SAVISQKPSRDICQRGTSLTIQCQVDSQVTMMFWYRQQPGQSLTLIATANQGSEATYESGFVIDKFPISRPNLTFSTLTVSNMSPEDSSIYLCSVDIGDTEAFFGQGTRLTVV.

There are many counts of this clonotype. The chain joins TRBV12-3 or TRBV12-4 to TRBJ2-7, with 13 bases lining up with TRBD2. The CDR3 extends over 15 amino acids. V trimming: 5 bases; J trimming: 2 bases; junction bases outside the gene matches: 3. CDR3 sequence (DNA): TGTGCCAGCAGTGGGACTAGCGGGGACCCCTACGAGCAGTACTTC. Its protein is CASSGTSGDPYEQYF.

Comments on this clonotype: A much more abundant neighbour one base away suggests this may be a read error. The V call is TRBV7-3, the J call TRBJ2-3; D is tentatively TRBD1 or TRBD2 (5 bases each). CDR1 is SGHTA, CDR2 FQGTGA, per germline. The CDR3 totals 15 residues. Here the CDR3 DNA reads TGTGCCGGCAGCTTAGGGAGTTGGGGGACAGATACGCAGTATTTT. This codes for CAGSLGSWGTDTQYF.

This clonotype was observed many times. V usage is TRBV28 and J usage is TRBJ2-5, with 8 bases matching TRBD1. This CDR3 comprises 17 residues. Germline-derived CDR1 and CDR2 are MDHEN and SYDVKM. V dropped 5 bases and J dropped 5; count of bases not matched to a gene: 16. CDR3 coding DNA: TGTGCCAGCAGTCACAGGGGGAACGTTTTTGAGTGGGAGACCCAGTACTTC. Protein product: CASSHRGNVFEWETQYF. Based on the CDR3 plus reference TRBV28 and TRBJ2-5, the full variable domain is DVKVTQSSRYLVKRTGEKVFLECVQDMDHENMFWYRQDPGLGLRLIYFSYDVKMKEKGDIPEGYSVSREKKERFSLILESASTNQTSMYLCASSHRGNVFEWETQYFGPGTRLLVL.

This clonotype has ten or more counts. J is TRBJ2-5 and V is TRBV10-3, with D tentatively TRBD1 or TRBD2 (5 bases each). CDR1 and CDR2 from the germline V gene are ENHRY and SYGVKD. The CDR3 contains 16 residues. V was clipped by 4 bases and J by 2 bases, with 17 bases between them. The CDR3 nucleotides are TGTGCCATCAGTGGAGGGGCGGGTGCGATACAAGAGACCCAGTACTTC. It translates to CAISGGAGAIQETQYF.

This clonotype was seen more than once but under ten times. The rearrangement links TRBV19 to TRBJ2-6; D may be TRBD1 (5 bases). V lost 7 bases and J 2 bases, leaving 15 bases between the germline ends. CDR1 and CDR2 (germline): LNHDA, SQIVND (reference sequence). The CDR3 runs to 16 residues. CDR3 region: CASTSQGLTGANVLTF. The CDR3 DNA is TGTGCCAGTACCTCTCAGGGTCTGACTGGGGCCAACGTCCTGACTTTC.

V is TRBV7-2 and J is TRBJ2-2; no definite D call. This CDR3 is built from 15 residues. V lost 1 base, J lost 0 bases, and 6 bases lay in between. CDR1 SGHTA and CDR2 FQGNSA come from the germline V gene. DNA for the CDR3: TGTGCCAGCAGCTTAGTCCCCTCGAACACCGGGGAGCTGTTTTTT. Translated: CASSLVPSNTGELFF.

This clonotype was seen ten or more times. The J gene is TRBJ2-2, the V gene TRBV7-9; 7 nucleotides match TRBD2. CDR1 and CDR2 from the germline V gene are SEHNR and FQNEAQ (reference sequence). Losses at the gene ends were 3 bases for V and 5 bases for J; bases not matched to a gene: 9. CDR3 size: 16 residues. CDR3 residues: CASSFGPLAPTGELFF. The CDR3 DNA reads as TGTGCCAGCAGCTTTGGCCCACTAGCGCCTACCGGGGAGCTGTTTTTT.

This clonotype was seen only a few times. This sequence joins TRBV7-9 and TRBJ2-3; D might be TRBD2 (7 bases). The J call may be wrong; the DNA end is better matched by TRBJ2-7. CDR3 size: 15 residues. Germline V CDR1 and CDR2: SEHNR, FQNEAQ (reference sequence). The CDR3 spells CASSLAGGGAYEQYF. As DNA, the CDR3 is TGTGCCAGCAGCTTAGCGGGGGGGGGCGCCTACGAGCAGTACTTC.

This clonotype has ten or more counts. J is TRBJ2-1 and V is TRBV6-1; TRBD2 aligns across 7 bases. The CDR3 covers 15 residues. Germline CDR1 is MNHNS and CDR2 is SASEGT. V gave up 7 bases and J gave up 6 bases; unmatched junction bases: 12. CDR3 residues: CASKRLVAGVNEQFF. As DNA, the CDR3 is TGTGCCAGCAAAAGACTAGTGGCGGGAGTCAATGAGCAGTTCTTC.

This clonotype was seen many times. The V call is TRBV20-1, the J call TRBJ2-7, with TRBD1 matching 9 bases. The length of the CDR3 is 11 residues. Trimming removed 6 bases from V and 6 bases from J; junction bases left unmatched: 3. From germline, CDR1 is DFQATT and CDR2 SNEGSKA (reference sequence). CDR3 bases: TGCAGTGCAACGACAGGGGGCGAGCAGTACTTC. It translates to CSATTGGEQYF.

This chain links TRBV4-1 with TRBJ2-5; 7 bases map to TRBD1. V lost 3 bases, J lost 0 bases, and 4 bases stayed unmatched. Germline assignment: CDR1 MGHRA and CDR2 YSYEKL. CDR3 length equals 15 residues. In DNA form, the CDR3 reads TGCGCCAGCAGCCAGATCAGGGGGTACCAAGAGACCCAGTACTTC. Protein: CASSQIRGYQETQYF.

Ten or more counts support this clonotype. The V gene is TRBV7-9, the J gene TRBJ1-1; maybe TRBD1 (6 bases). V shed 6 bases and J shed 11 bases, with 34 bases lying between them. The CDR3 loop spans 18 amino acids. Looked up from germline, CDR1 is SEHNR and CDR2 is FQNEAQ (reference sequence). CDR3 protein: CASRPKISQGNLRFFAFF. CDR3 bases: TGTGCCAGCAGACCGAAAATTAGCCAGGGGAATCTACGGTTTTTTGCTTTCTTT.

The chain employs TRBV12-3 or TRBV12-4 and TRBJ1-2; D remains unclear. V dropped 5 bases and J dropped 13 bases, with 11 bases sitting between them. This CDR3 has 10 amino acids. The chain's CDR3 is CASSAGPVTF. CDR3 bases: TGTGCCAGCAGTGCAGGTCCCGTCACCTTC.

The table lists this clonotype with many counts. This sequence joins TRBV11-3 and TRBJ1-1; 7 bases line up with TRBD1. CDR1 and CDR2 (germline): SGHNT, YENEEA. V lost 8 bases and J lost 10; bases outside the gene matches: 13. The CDR3 is 13 amino acids. The CDR3 DNA follows: TGTGCCAGCGCTCTAGACAGGGTCGGTGTAGCTTTCTTT. Its translation is CASALDRVGVAFF.

The table lists this clonotype with many counts. V gene TRBV20-1 combines with J gene TRBJ2-1; D not resolved. Germline lookup yields CDR1 DFQATT and CDR2 SNEGSKA (reference sequence). The CDR3 extends over 12 amino acids. Trimming took off 1 base at V and 6 bases at J, with 7 bases between the two ends. Here the CDR3 reads CSARVGGNEQFF. CDR3 coding DNA: TGCAGTGCTAGAGTAGGTGGCAATGAGCAGTTCTTC.

The rearrangement uses TRBV7-9 and TRBJ2-1; the D is unclear. Germline V gene data show CDR1 as SEHNR and CDR2 as FQNEAQ (reference sequence). The CDR3 sequence is 15 residues long. V lost 5 bases, J lost 7 bases, and 18 bases lay in between. Here the CDR3 DNA reads TGTGCCAGCAGCCCCGGACCTGCCCGGACGAATGAGCAGTTCTTC. Translation: CASSPGPARTNEQFF. Full variable domain (rest looked up from reference TRBV7-9 and TRBJ2-1): DTGVSQNPRHKITKRGQNVTFRCDPISEHNRLYWYRQTLGQGPEFLTYFQNEAQLEKSRLLSDRFSAERPKGSFSTLEIQRTEQGDSAMYLCASSPGPARTNEQFFGPGTRLTVL.

This chain connects TRBV27 to TRBJ2-1; 12 bases agree with TRBD2. The J segment lost 6 bases and the V segment lost 6 bases, leaving 15 bases of the junction unmatched. Germline V lookup: CDR1 MNHEY, CDR2 SMNVEV (reference sequence). There are 18 residues in the CDR3. CDR3 DNA sequence: TGTGCCAGCAGCCTTCGGACTAGCGGGACCGTAAGGGCCAATGAGCAGTTCTTC. This codes for CASSLRTSGTVRANEQFF.

About this clonotype itself: A read error may be the cause here, since a much bigger clone is one base away. V is TRBV5-1 and J is TRBJ2-1; TRBD2 is a possible D gene (6 bases). The CDR3 length is 18 residues. The germline CDR1 and CDR2 sequences are SGHRS and YFSETQ. V was pared by 5 bases and J by 0 bases, with 21 bases between. The chain's CDR3 is CASSSPTFSGSSYNEQFF. The CDR3 DNA is TGCGCCAGCAGTAGTCCCACCTTTAGCGGAAGCTCCTACAATGAGCAGTTCTTC.